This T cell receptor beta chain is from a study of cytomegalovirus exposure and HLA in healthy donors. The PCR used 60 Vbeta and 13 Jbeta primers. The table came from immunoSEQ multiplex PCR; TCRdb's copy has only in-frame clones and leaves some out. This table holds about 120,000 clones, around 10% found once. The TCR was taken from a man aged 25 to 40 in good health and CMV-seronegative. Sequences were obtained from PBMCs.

CDR3 sequence: CASRRGPTGGGIQYF. Written as DNA, the CDR3 is TGTGCCAGCAGGCGGGGACCGACCGGGGGAGGCATTCAGTACTTC. The genes are TRBV28 and TRBJ2-4, with D tentatively TRBD2 (6 bases). The germline CDR1 and CDR2 sequences are MDHEN and SYDVKM. This CDR3 contains 15 residues. Trimming stripped 6 bases from V and 9 bases from J, with 21 bases between.